The text below deals with one T cell receptor (beta chain). The record originates from a study of blood T cell repertoires in COVID-19. The overall study: Acute and convalescent COVID-19 specimens originated in the United States, Italy and Spain. From T cells, B-cell-depleted T cells, or PBMCs came the material, which was cDNA or gDNA.

CDR3 length equals 13 residues. CDR1 is GTSNPN, CDR2 SVGIG, per germline (reference sequence). Trimming took off 4 bases at V and 6 bases at J, with 15 bases between the two ends. The repertoire was sequenced with immunoSEQ multiplex PCR; TCRdb's copy has only in-frame clones and lacks some. The sample lists over 110,000 clones; 70% to 90% were seen once. The TCR was taken from a man in his 70s with acute or convalescent COVID-19. Sequenced: peripheral blood. V gene TRBV30 combines with J gene TRBJ1-2, with a possible D match to TRBD1 (6 bases). CDR3 DNA: TGTGCCTGGACGCAGGGGCAGGACAATGGCTACACCTTC. It is translated as CAWTQGQDNGYTF.